What follows describes a single TCR beta chain. Its antigen is not known. The source of the sample is a study of T-cell reconstitution after alpha-beta-depleted transplantation in children. This CDR3 has 14 amino acids. V was cut by 3 bases and J by 3 bases, with 9 bases left in between. Study-wide points: Reportedly, alpha-beta T cells present about two months post-transplant originated from several hundred expanded clones of graft origin.

Unique molecular identifiers featured in how the TCRbeta library was prepared. TCRdb re-called the PCR reads with MiXCR, one entry per CDR3 protein. The sample shows under 450,000 distinct CDR3 sequences, about 16% of them seen only once. The receptor comes from a boy under two years old who had a stem cell transplant for Wiskott-Aldrich syndrome, so the T cells may come from the graft donor. The chain combines TRBV12-3 or TRBV12-4 with TRBJ1-5; D is ambiguous. The sequencing here drew on PBMCs, mostly from graft donor cells, taken 360 days after TCRalphabeta/CD19-depleted stem cell transplant. CDR3 in DNA: TGTGCCAGCAGTTTCGGACTCCACAATCAGCCCCAGCATTTT. Translating it yields CASSFGLHNQPQHF.